This TCR beta chain appears in the sequencing data of a study of blood T cell repertoires in COVID-19. Study background: From the United States, Italy and Spain came samples of acute and convalescent COVID-19. The analysed material was cDNA or gDNA that came from T cells, B-cell-depleted T cells, or PBMCs.

How the authors handled the data: Nucleated cell number was recorded as an estimate derived from reference gene primer amplification. The table came from immunoSEQ multiplex PCR; TCRdb's copy has only in-frame clones and leaves some out. That table is the source of V, J and clone size, and D and trimming were worked out from the DNA. Of about 400,000 clones in the sample, around nine tenths are singletons; the top ten hold around 3%. V was clipped by 4 bases and J by 3 bases; unmatched bases: 11. The length of the CDR3 is 17 residues. Germline CDR1 and CDR2: SGHNT and YENEEA. In its sample, this clone was seen many times.

The gene calls are TRBV11-3 and TRBJ2-3; 9 bases agree with TRBD2. This receptor was taken from a human donor in a cohort sampled during active COVID-19. Sequencing used peripheral blood. In DNA form, the CDR3 reads TGTGCCAGCAGCTGGAGGGGTAGCGGGGGAAGAACAGATACGCAGTATTTT. This codes for CASSWRGSGGRTDTQYF.